The 9 T cell receptor beta chains listed next were all sequenced from one sample in a study of blood T cell repertoires in COVID-19. The table came from immunoSEQ multiplex PCR; TCRdb's copy has only in-frame clones and leaves some out. The table records about 430,000 clones, about 88% of them present only once. The sequenced sample was PBMCs or T cells enriched from blood (not recorded which). The origin of the receptors is a young woman who had been exposed to COVID-19.

The rearrangement joins TRBV29-1 to TRBJ2-1; 12 bases agree with TRBD2. From germline, CDR1 is SQVTM and CDR2 ANQGSEA. V was pared by 1 base and J by 5 bases, with 12 bases of the junction left unmatched. The CDR3 has 18 residues. The CDR3 nucleotides read TGCAGCGTTGAAGTGGGACTAGCGGGTATGGGAAAGAACAATGAGCAGTTCTTC. This sequence encodes CSVEVGLAGMGKNNEQFF.

The chain has TRBV4-3 and TRBJ1-3, with D unresolved. This CDR3 region has 15 residues. Germline assignment: CDR1 LGHNA and CDR2 YSLEER. The V end lost 0 bases, the J end lost 4 bases, and 10 bases lay between the germline ends. In DNA form, the CDR3 reads TGCGCCAGCAGCCAAGATAGAGGGTTAGGAAACACCATATATTTT. It specifies CASSQDRGLGNTIYF.

This chain links TRBV7-3 with TRBJ1-1; D possibly corresponds to TRBD1 (5 bases). V lost 0 bases and J lost 4, with 12 bases in between. CDR1 is SGHTA and CDR2 is FQGTGA in the germline V gene. CDR3 length equals 15 residues. This chain's CDR3 is CASSLTAGPSTEAFF. In DNA, the CDR3 is TGTGCCAGCAGCTTAACGGCGGGGCCGAGCACTGAAGCTTTCTTT.

This clone was seen once. The rearrangement joins TRBV10-3 to TRBJ1-1; D is undetermined. Germline V gives CDR1 ENHRY, CDR2 SYGVKD. V lost 1 base to trimming and J lost 0 bases, with 6 bases between them. CDR3 length: 14 residues. CDR3 DNA: TGTGCCATCAGTGAGTTACAGATGAACACTGAAGCTTTCTTT. This sequence encodes CAISELQMNTEAFF.

J is TRBJ2-1 and V is TRBV7-3; maybe TRBD2 (5 bases). V was shortened by 5 bases and J by 2 bases, with 7 bases between the two germline ends. The germline V gene has CDR1 SGHTA and CDR2 FQGTGA. The CDR3 runs 13 residues. In DNA form, the CDR3 reads TGTGCCAGCAGCCCTAGCCCCTACAATGAGCAGTTCTTC. Translated: CASSPSPYNEQFF.

The rearrangement uses TRBV5-1 and TRBJ1-6, with D perhaps matching TRBD1 (6 bases). Germline CDR1 is SGHRS and CDR2 is YFSETQ. V was cut by 0 bases and J by 6 bases, with 10 bases left in between. The CDR3 spans 15 residues. The CDR3: CASSLGRQVNSPLHF. CDR3 sequence (DNA): TGCGCCAGCAGCTTGGGGCGACAGGTTAATTCACCCCTCCACTTT.

This clone was observed a few times. V and J are TRBV9 and TRBJ2-3; 14 bases fit TRBD2. The CDR3 extends over 16 amino acids. Unmatched junction bases numbered 7, after V lost 4 bases and J lost 6 bases. Per the germline V gene, CDR1 is SGDLS and CDR2 is YYNGEE. CDR3 bases: TGTGCCAGCAGCCGCGGACTAGCGGGGGGTTGGGATACGCAGTATTTT. It codes for CASSRGLAGGWDTQYF.

This clone turned up a few times. This chain links TRBV12-1 with TRBJ1-2. TRBV12-1 is a pseudogene segment. This CDR3 is 12 amino acids long. The CDR3 sequence: CASRPTWYGYTF. The CDR3 bases are TGTGCCAGCAGGCCTACGTGGTATGGCTACACCTTC.

The chain combines TRBV18 with TRBJ2-2, with TRBD2 identical over 9 bases. The ends lost 3 bases at V and 4 bases at J; junction bases unmatched: 6. Germline V CDR1 and CDR2: KGHSH, LQKENI. The CDR3 is 16 amino acids. CDR3 residues: CASSPLTSGSTGELFF. The DNA for the CDR3 is TGTGCCAGCTCACCCCTGACTAGCGGCTCCACCGGGGAGCTGTTTTTT.